The 6 T cell receptor beta chains below all came from one sample that was sequenced in a study of T cells expressing NK-cell markers. TCRdb re-analyzed the 5' RACE reads; it lists each CDR3 protein once, without DNA. The sample holds roughly 160,000 distinct CDR3 sequences. The sequencing input was blood T cells: a sorted CD56 or NKG2C T cell subset, CD4+ or CD8+ T cells, or bulk PBMC T cells (not recorded which). The receptors derive from a man aged 18-70 years in good health.

CDR3 amino acids: CASSFASDEQFF. The chain uses TRBV7-9 and TRBJ2-1. The germline V gene encodes CDR1 SEHNR and CDR2 FQNEAQ (reference sequence). This CDR3 region has 12 residues.

The rearrangement links TRBV6-2 or TRBV6-3 to TRBJ2-5; TCRdb's assignment of TRBD1 cannot be checked, as there is no DNA. Germline V gene sequence: CDR1 MNHEY, CDR2 SVGEGT. CDR3 length: 14 amino acids. The CDR3 sequence: CASSLGGSLETQYF.

This chain joins TRBV2 and TRBJ2-7; TCRdb calls TRBD1, which cannot be checked without DNA. Germline CDR1 and CDR2: SNHLY and FYNNEI. The CDR3 contains 14 residues. The CDR3 spells CASSEGVGVYEQYF.

The chain carries TRBV28 and TRBJ1-3. Germline loops: CDR1 MDHEN, CDR2 SYDVKM. The CDR3 sequence is 17 residues long. CDR3 loop: CASSSGGEGIAGNTIYF.

This chain connects TRBV16 to TRBJ2-1. Per germline, CDR1 KGHSY and CDR2 FQNENV. This CDR3 is 15 amino acids long. The CDR3 region is CASSQSSDSYNEQFF. The entire variable domain, with the rest obtained from reference TRBV16 and TRBJ2-1, is as follows: GEEVAQTPKHLVRGEGQKAKLYCAPIKGHSYVFWYQQVLKNEFKFLISFQNENVFDETGMPKERFSAKCLPNSPCSLEIQATKLEDSAVYFCASSQSSDSYNEQFFGPGTRLTVL.

The V call is TRBV6-5, the J call TRBJ1-2. The CDR3 runs to 16 residues. CDR1 is MNHEY, CDR2 SVGAGI, per germline. CDR3 protein: CASSYYSRDPRGGYTF.